The rows below give T cell receptor beta chains drawn from one sample of a study of STAT5B mutations in CD4+ large granular lymphocyte leukemia. The repertoire was sequenced with immunoSEQ multiplex PCR; TCRdb's copy has only in-frame clones and lacks some. Found here are about 38,000 clones, roughly 85% of them singletons; the top ten hold around 1.3%. Sequenced material: CD4+ T cells from blood buffy coats. Receptors were obtained from a human donor in good health. CDR3s include the opening cysteine and the closing phenylalanine or tryptophan. A D gene is named only where the DNA matches it firmly. Where a row states a size, it is once, few, many or the class of an expanded clone; other rows omit it.

len,d_gene,j_gene,v_gene,abundance,CDR3nt,CDR3aa
15,NA,TRBJ1-3,TRBV11-2,NA,TGTGCCAGCAGCCGAGCCTCAATCTCTGGAAACACCATATATTTT,CASSRASISGNTIYF
17,TRBD1,TRBJ2-6,TRBV4-2,NA,TGTGCCAGCAGCCGAGAACAGGGGGGCTCTGGGGCCAACGTCCTGACTTTC,CASSREQGGSGANVLTF
14,NA,TRBJ2-7,TRBV6-6,NA,TGTGCCAGCATCCCGGGACTGAGCTCCTACGAGCAGTACTTC,CASIPGLSSYEQYF
16,TRBD1,TRBJ1-2,TRBV5-5,NA,TGTGCCAGCAGCTTGGCACGGGACAGGGCTTCCTATGGCTACACCTTC,CASSLARDRASYGYTF
14,NA,TRBJ1-2,TRBV6-5,NA,TGTGCCAGCAGAACCGAGGCGTGGAGCTATGGCTACACCTTC,CASRTEAWSYGYTF
17,NA,TRBJ1-6,TRBV5-8,NA,TGTGCCACTGCGTCGGGGACCGGGAGCTCCTATAATTCACCCCTCCACTTT,CATASGTGSSYNSPLHF
17,TRBD1,TRBJ2-2,TRBV19,NA,TGTGCCAGTAGTACATACCAGACAGGGGGCGTCGGCGGGGAGCTGTTTTTT,CASSTYQTGGVGGELFF
14,NA,TRBJ1-4,TRBV6-5,NA,TGTGCCAGCAGTTATAGGCCCAGCAATGAAAAACTGTTTTTT,CASSYRPSNEKLFF
15,NA,TRBJ1-1,TRBV25-1,NA,TGTGCCAGCAGTGAATTAGGGACACTGAACACTGAAGCTTTCTTT,CASSELGTLNTEAFF
12,NA,TRBJ1-1,TRBV7-9,few,TGTGCCAGCAGCTTATCTAAGGGGGGAACTTTCTTT,CASSLSKGGTFF
18,TRBD2,TRBJ2-1,TRBV4-3,NA,TGCGCCAGCAGCCAATCCCCTAGCGGCGGGGTTTCCTACAATGAGCAGTTCTTC,CASSQSPSGGVSYNEQFF
12,NA,TRBJ1-4,TRBV28,few,TGTGCCAGCGGGGACATTCGTGAAAAACTGTTTTTT,CASGDIREKLFF
15,TRBD2,TRBJ2-3,TRBV7-9,NA,TGTGCCAGCAGCTTAACAGCGGGGGGGCCAGATACGCAGTATTTT,CASSLTAGGPDTQYF
15,TRBD1,TRBJ1-4,TRBV28,NA,TGTGCCAGCAGTTCCTATTACAGGGGACAAGAAAAACTGTTTTTT,CASSSYYRGQEKLFF
14,NA,TRBJ1-5,TRBV6-5,NA,TGTGCCAGCAAAGTCCCGGGGAGCAATCAGCCCCAGCATTTT,CASKVPGSNQPQHF
16,TRBD1,TRBJ1-2,TRBV9,NA,TGTGCCAGCAGCTCTCACTGGGACAGGGGAGACTATGGCTACACCTTC,CASSSHWDRGDYGYTF
16,NA,TRBJ2-1,TRBV9,NA,TGTGCCAGCAGCGTAGGGGTAGGGAGCTCCTACAATGAGCAGTTCTTC,CASSVGVGSSYNEQFF
15,TRBD2,TRBJ2-7,TRBV7-8,NA,TGTGCCAGCAGCCTGACTAGCGGGGACTCCTACGAGCAGTACTTC,CASSLTSGDSYEQYF
11,NA,TRBJ2-1,TRBV30,NA,TGTGCCTGGACAGGTTACAATGAGCAGTTCTTC,CAWTGYNEQFF
16,TRBD1,TRBJ1-4,TRBV6-6,NA,TGTGCCAGCAGTATAGGACAGGGGAGGGCTAATGAAAAACTGTTTTTT,CASSIGQGRANEKLFF
14,NA,TRBJ1-2,TRBV5-4,NA,TGTGCCAGCAGCGCGGAGGGGCAGAACTATGGCTACACCTTC,CASSAEGQNYGYTF
13,NA,TRBJ2-7,TRBV5-1,NA,TGCGCCAGCAGCCCCCTCACTAGTTTCGAGCAGTACTTC,CASSPLTSFEQYF
15,NA,TRBJ1-1,TRBV19,NA,TGTGCCAGTAGTCTCGGACCGGGGCTGAACACTGAAGCTTTCTTT,CASSLGPGLNTEAFF
15,NA,TRBJ1-2,TRBV19,NA,TGTGCCAGTAGCACTGTCGGGGCGCAAGGCTATGGCTACACCTTC,CASSTVGAQGYGYTF
15,TRBD1,TRBJ2-2,TRBV5-1,NA,TGCGCCAGCAGCGCGGACAGGGAGTCCCCCGGGGAGCTGTTTTTT,CASSADRESPGELFF
16,NA,TRBJ1-3,TRBV7-2,NA,TGTGCCAGCAGCTTAAATATCGGGGGGACTGGAAACACCATATATTTT,CASSLNIGGTGNTIYF
13,NA,TRBJ1-2,TRBV2,NA,TGTGCCAGCAGGGGCAGGGATTTTTATGGCTACACCTTC,CASRGRDFYGYTF
14,TRBD1,TRBJ2-1,TRBV7-3,NA,TGTGCCAGCAGCCCACCGGGACAGGGCAATGAGCAGTTCTTC,CASSPPGQGNEQFF
14,TRBD1,TRBJ1-5,TRBV2,few,TGTGCCAGCAGTGTACAGGGGGTTAATCAGCCCCAGCATTTT,CASSVQGVNQPQHF
13,NA,TRBJ1-5,TRBV30,NA,TGTGCCTGGAGTGTACAGGGAAATCAGCCCCAGCATTTT,CAWSVQGNQPQHF
13,NA,TRBJ1-3,TRBV6-5,NA,TGTGCCAGCAGTAGGAGCTCTGGAAACACCATATATTTT,CASSRSSGNTIYF
14,TRBD2,TRBJ2-1,TRBV9,once,TGTGCCAGCAGCTCACGACTAGCGTTCAATGAGCAGTTCTTC,CASSSRLAFNEQFF
12,NA,TRBJ1-1,TRBV29-1,NA,TGCAGCGGAAAGAGGGCGGACACTGAAGCTTTCTTT,CSGKRADTEAFF
13,TRBD1,TRBJ2-7,TRBV7-2,NA,TGTGCCAGCAGCTCTCGACAGGGGTTCGAGCAGTACTTC,CASSSRQGFEQYF
14,TRBD1,TRBJ1-2,TRBV19,NA,TGTGCCAGTACCATCGACAGGGAGGACTATGGCTACACCTTC,CASTIDREDYGYTF
13,NA,TRBJ1-1,TRBV29-1,NA,TGCAGCGTTGAAGAGACACTGAACACTGAAGCTTTCTTT,CSVEETLNTEAFF
12,NA,TRBJ2-1,TRBV30,NA,TGTGCCTGGAGGGGACATTCCAATGAGCAGTTCTTC,CAWRGHSNEQFF
13,TRBD1,TRBJ2-5,TRBV6-1,NA,TGTGCCAGCAGTACCACAGGGGCAGAGACCCAGTACTTC,CASSTTGAETQYF
15,NA,TRBJ2-1,TRBV12-5,NA,TGTGCTAGTGGTTTAGCGGGCTTTTCCTACAATGAGCAGTTCTTC,CASGLAGFSYNEQFF
16,NA,TRBJ1-3,TRBV28,NA,TGTGCCAGCAGCCCCGGGGCACCGAGCTCTGGAAACACCATATATTTT,CASSPGAPSSGNTIYF
12,NA,TRBJ1-2,TRBV28,few,TGTGCCAGCAGTCAGGTGCCGGCTGGCTACACCTTC,CASSQVPAGYTF
17,TRBD2,TRBJ2-3,TRBV9,NA,TGTGCCAGCAGCCCCAGGGGACTAGCGGGGATCACAGATACGCAGTATTTT,CASSPRGLAGITDTQYF
16,NA,TRBJ1-5,TRBV19,NA,TGTGCCAGTAGTATATCGGCAGTGTCTAGCAATCAGCCCCAGCATTTT,CASSISAVSSNQPQHF
13,NA,TRBJ2-5,TRBV29-1,NA,TGCAGCGTTGAAGATAGCCCGCGGGAGACCCAGTACTTC,CSVEDSPRETQYF
15,NA,TRBJ2-2,TRBV6-5,few,TGTGCCAGCAGACCTCGACAGGCTGTTACCGGGGAGCTGTTTTTT,CASRPRQAVTGELFF
13,NA,TRBJ1-5,TRBV7-9,few,TGTGCCAGCGCGCGGGACAGCAATCAGCCCCAGCATTTT,CASARDSNQPQHF
17,TRBD2,TRBJ2-5,TRBV10-2,NA,TGCGCCAGCAGTGACCCTGGACTAGCGGGAGGATTGGAGACCCAGTACTTC,CASSDPGLAGGLETQYF
13,NA,TRBJ2-5,TRBV7-7,NA,TGTGCTAGCAGCCGAGCGGCGGAAGAGACCCAGTACTTC,CASSRAAEETQYF
15,TRBD2,TRBJ2-1,TRBV19,once,TGTGCCAGTAGCGGGACTAGGCCCCCTTACAATGAGCAGTTCTTC,CASSGTRPPYNEQFF
16,NA,TRBJ2-6,TRBV11-2,NA,TGTGCCAGCAGCTTAGCGCCGGGGGCTGGGGCCAACGTCCTGACTTTC,CASSLAPGAGANVLTF
17,TRBD2,TRBJ2-1,TRBV27,NA,TGTGCCACCAATCCCCTCCTAGCGGGAGGGCCCCTCGATGAGCAGTTCTTC,CATNPLLAGGPLDEQFF
15,TRBD1,TRBJ1-1,TRBV10-3,NA,TGTGCCATCAGTGAATCCCCAGGGGGAGAGACTGAAGCTTTCTTT,CAISESPGGETEAFF
16,NA,TRBJ2-7,TRBV21-1,NA,TGTGCCAGCAGCAACCATATCACCGCCGGGTACGACGAGCAGTACTTC,CASSNHITAGYDEQYF
14,NA,TRBJ1-4,TRBV5-1,once,TGCGCCAGCAGAAAGGGGGAGGCTAATGAAAAACTGTTTTTT,CASRKGEANEKLFF
14,TRBD1,TRBJ2-1,TRBV7-3,NA,TGTGCCAGCAGCCAACAGGGGGCAGGAAATGAGCAGTTCTTC,CASSQQGAGNEQFF
15,NA,TRBJ1-1,TRBV19,NA,TGTGCCAGTAGCCTAGGCACGGGTGGATGGACTGAAGCTTTCTTT,CASSLGTGGWTEAFF
15,NA,TRBJ2-7,TRBV7-9,few,TGTGCCAGCAGCTATACGGGACCCATGACCTACGAGCAGTACTTC,CASSYTGPMTYEQYF
14,TRBD1,TRBJ1-6,TRBV28,NA,TGTGCCAGCAGTTCGACAGGGGATAATTCACCCCTCCACTTT,CASSSTGDNSPLHF
15,NA,TRBJ2-2,TRBV10-3,NA,TGTGCCATCAGTGATGGGGGACAGAACACCGGGGAGCTGTTTTTT,CAISDGGQNTGELFF